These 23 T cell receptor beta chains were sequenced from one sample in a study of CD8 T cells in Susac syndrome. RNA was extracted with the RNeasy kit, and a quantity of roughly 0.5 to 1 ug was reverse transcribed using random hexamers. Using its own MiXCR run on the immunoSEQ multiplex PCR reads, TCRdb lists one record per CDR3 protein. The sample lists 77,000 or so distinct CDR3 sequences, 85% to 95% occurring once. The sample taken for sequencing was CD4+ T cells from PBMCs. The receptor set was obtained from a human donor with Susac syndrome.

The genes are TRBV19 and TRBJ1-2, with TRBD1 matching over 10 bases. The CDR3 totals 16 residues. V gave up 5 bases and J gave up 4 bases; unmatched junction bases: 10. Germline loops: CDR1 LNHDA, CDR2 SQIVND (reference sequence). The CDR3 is CASSDRDRGPLYGYTF. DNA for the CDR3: TGTGCCAGTAGTGACCGGGACAGGGGACCCCTCTATGGCTACACCTTC.

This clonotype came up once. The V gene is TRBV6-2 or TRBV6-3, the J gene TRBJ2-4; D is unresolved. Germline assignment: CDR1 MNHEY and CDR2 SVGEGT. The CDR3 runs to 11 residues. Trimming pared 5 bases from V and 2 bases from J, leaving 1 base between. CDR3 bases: TGTGCCAGCAGTACCAAAAACATTCAGTACTTC. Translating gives CASSTKNIQYF.

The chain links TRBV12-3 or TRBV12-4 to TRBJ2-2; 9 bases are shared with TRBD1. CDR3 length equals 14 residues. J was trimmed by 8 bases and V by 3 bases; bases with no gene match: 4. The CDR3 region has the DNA TGTGCCAGCAGTTTCTGGACAGGGGATGGGGAGCTGTTTTTT. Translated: CASSFWTGDGELFF.

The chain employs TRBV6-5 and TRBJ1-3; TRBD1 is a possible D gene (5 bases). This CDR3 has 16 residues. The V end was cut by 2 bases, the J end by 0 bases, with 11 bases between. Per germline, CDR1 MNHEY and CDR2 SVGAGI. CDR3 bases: TGTGCCAGCAGTTACGTTAAGGGGTACTCTGGAAACACCATATATTTT. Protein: CASSYVKGYSGNTIYF.

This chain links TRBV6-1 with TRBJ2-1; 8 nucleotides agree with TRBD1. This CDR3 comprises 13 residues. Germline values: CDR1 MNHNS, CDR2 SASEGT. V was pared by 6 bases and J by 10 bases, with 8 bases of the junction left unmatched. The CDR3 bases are TGTGCCAGCAGCGAGGACAGGGTGAGGGAGCAGTTCTTC. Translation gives CASSEDRVREQFF.

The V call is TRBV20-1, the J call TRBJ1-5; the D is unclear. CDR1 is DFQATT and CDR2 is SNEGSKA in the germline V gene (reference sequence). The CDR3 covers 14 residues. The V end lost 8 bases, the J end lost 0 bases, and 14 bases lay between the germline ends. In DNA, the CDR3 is TGCAGTACATACGGGAGAATTAGCAATCAGCCCCAGCATTTT. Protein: CSTYGRISNQPQHF.

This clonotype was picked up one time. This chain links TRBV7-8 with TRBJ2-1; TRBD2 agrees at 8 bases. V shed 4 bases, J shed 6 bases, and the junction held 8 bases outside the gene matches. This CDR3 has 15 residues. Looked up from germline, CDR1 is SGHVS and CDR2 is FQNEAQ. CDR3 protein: CASSSTGTRFNEQFF. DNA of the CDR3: TGTGCCAGCAGCTCAACCGGGACTAGGTTCAATGAGCAGTTCTTC.

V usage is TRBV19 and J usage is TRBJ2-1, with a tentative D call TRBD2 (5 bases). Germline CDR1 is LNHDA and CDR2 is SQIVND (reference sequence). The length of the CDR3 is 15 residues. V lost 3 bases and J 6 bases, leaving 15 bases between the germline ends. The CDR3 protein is CASSIWAGRGNEQFF. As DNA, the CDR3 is TGTGCCAGTAGTATTTGGGCAGGTCGGGGCAATGAGCAGTTCTTC.

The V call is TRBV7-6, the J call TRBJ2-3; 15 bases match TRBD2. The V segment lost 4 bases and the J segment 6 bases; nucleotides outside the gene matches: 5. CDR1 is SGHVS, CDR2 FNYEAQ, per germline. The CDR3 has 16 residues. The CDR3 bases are TGTGCCAGCAGCTCATGGGGGACTAGCGGGAGGGATACGCAGTATTTT. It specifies CASSSWGTSGRDTQYF.

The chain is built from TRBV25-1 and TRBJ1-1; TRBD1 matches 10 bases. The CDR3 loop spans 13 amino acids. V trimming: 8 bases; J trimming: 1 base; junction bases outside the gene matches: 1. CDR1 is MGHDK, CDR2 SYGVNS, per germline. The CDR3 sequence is CASWDRGNTEAFF. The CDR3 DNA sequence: TGTGCCAGCTGGGACAGGGGGAACACTGAAGCTTTCTTT.

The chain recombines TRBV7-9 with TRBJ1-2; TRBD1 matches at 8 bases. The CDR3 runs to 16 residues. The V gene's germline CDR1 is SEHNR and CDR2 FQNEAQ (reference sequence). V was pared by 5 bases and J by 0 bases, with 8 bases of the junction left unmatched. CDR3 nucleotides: TGTGCCAGCAGCCCAAGGACAGGGTGGGCTAACTATGGCTACACCTTC. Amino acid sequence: CASSPRTGWANYGYTF.

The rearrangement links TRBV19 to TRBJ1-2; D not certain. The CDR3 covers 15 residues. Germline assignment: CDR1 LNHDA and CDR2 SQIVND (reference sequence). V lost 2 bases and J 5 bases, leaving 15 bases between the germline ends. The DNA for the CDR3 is TGTGCCAGTAGTATACTCGGCTACGAAGGGTATGGCTACACCTTC. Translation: CASSILGYEGYGYTF.

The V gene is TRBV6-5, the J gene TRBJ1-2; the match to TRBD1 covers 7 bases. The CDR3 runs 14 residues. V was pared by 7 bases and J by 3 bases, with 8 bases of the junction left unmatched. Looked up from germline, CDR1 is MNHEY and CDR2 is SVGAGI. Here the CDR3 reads CASISWQGDYGYTF. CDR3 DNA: TGTGCCAGCATCAGCTGGCAGGGGGACTATGGCTACACCTTC.

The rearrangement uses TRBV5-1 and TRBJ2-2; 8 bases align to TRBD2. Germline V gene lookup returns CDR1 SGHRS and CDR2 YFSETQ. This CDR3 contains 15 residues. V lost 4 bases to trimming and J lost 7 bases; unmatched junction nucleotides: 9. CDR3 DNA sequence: TGCGCCAGCAGCAAAGGGACTAGGGCAATCGGGGAGCTGTTTTTT. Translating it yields CASSKGTRAIGELFF. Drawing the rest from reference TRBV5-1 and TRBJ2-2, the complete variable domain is KAGVTQTPRYLIKTRGQQVTLSCSPISGHRSVSWYQQTPGQGLQFLFEYFSETQRNKGNFPGRFSGRQFSNSRSEMNVSTLELGDSALYLCASSKGTRAIGELFFGEGSRLTVL.

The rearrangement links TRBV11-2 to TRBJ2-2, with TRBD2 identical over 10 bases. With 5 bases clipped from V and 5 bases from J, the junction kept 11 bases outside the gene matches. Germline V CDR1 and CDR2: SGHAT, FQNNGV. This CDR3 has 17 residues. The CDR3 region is CASSPRRAGGRTGELFF. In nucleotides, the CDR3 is TGTGCCAGCAGCCCACGACGAGCGGGGGGGCGAACCGGGGAGCTGTTTTTT.

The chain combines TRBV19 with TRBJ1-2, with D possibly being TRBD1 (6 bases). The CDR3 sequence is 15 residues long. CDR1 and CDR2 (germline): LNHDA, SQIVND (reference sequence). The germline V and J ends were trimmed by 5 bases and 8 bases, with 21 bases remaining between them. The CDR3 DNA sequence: TGTGCCAGTAGTCTCCTTGGAGCAGGGGTGGGCGGCTACACCTTC. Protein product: CASSLLGAGVGGYTF.

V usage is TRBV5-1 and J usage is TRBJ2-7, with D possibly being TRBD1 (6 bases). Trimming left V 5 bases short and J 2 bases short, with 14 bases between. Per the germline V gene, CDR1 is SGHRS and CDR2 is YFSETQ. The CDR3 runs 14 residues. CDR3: CASRILTGPYEQYF. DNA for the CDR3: TGCGCCAGCAGAATATTAACAGGGCCCTACGAGCAGTACTTC.

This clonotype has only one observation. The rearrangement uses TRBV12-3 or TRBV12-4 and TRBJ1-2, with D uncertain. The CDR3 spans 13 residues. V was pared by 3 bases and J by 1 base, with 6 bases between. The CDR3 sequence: CASSFTDNYGYTF. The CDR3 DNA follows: TGTGCCAGCAGTTTCACGGATAACTATGGCTACACCTTC.

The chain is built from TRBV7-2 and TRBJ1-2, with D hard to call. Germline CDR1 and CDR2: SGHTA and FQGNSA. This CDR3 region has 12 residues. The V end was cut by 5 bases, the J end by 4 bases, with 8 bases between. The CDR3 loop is CASSRYGYGYTF. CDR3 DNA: TGTGCCAGCAGCCGTTACGGCTATGGCTACACCTTC.

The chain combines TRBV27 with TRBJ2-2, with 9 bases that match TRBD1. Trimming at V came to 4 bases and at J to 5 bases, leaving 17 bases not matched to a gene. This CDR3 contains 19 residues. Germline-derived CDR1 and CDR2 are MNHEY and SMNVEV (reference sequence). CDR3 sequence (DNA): TGTGCCAGCAGTTCCTTCGGACAGGGGTATAGGTCGGAAACCGGGGAGCTGTTTTTT. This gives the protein CASSSFGQGYRSETGELFF.

The CDR3 here is CASSPEYQETQYF. Written as DNA, the CDR3 is TGTGCCAGCAGCCCCGAATACCAAGAGACCCAGTACTTC. The chain is built from TRBV7-8 and TRBJ2-5; D call uncertain. CDR3 length: 13 residues. CDR1 is SGHVS and CDR2 is FQNEAQ in the germline V gene. V was cut by 5 bases and J by 0 bases, with 7 bases left in between.

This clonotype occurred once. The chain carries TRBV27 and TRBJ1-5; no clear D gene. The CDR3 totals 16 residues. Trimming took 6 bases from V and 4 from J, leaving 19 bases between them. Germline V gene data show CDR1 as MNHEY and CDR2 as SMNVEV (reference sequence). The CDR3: CASSHRAPVRNQPQHF. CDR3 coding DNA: TGTGCCAGCAGCCATAGGGCCCCGGTGAGGAATCAGCCCCAGCATTTT.

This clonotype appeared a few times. The CDR3 reads CASSRDNQETQYF. As DNA, the CDR3 is TGTGCCAGCAGTAGGGACAACCAAGAGACCCAGTACTTC. J is TRBJ2-5 and V is TRBV2, with a weak D call TRBD1 (6 bases). In germline, CDR1 is SNHLY, CDR2 FYNNEI. V lost 5 bases and J 0 bases, leaving 7 bases between the germline ends. CDR3 length: 13 residues.